Listed here is a single TCR beta chain. Repertoires were generated with immunoSEQ multiplex PCR, while TCRdb's copy carries only in-frame clones and drops some. The table shows 300,000 to 400,000 clones, with around 91% occurring only once. The sample belongs to a study of blood T cell repertoires in COVID-19. The wider study: Researchers got acute and convalescent COVID-19 samples from the United States, Italy and Spain.

With V trimmed by 3 bases and J by 1 base, 1 base remained unmatched. CDR1 is MDHEN and CDR2 is SYDVKM in the germline V gene. This CDR3 is built from 15 residues. Sequenced sample: peripheral blood. The clonotype was recovered from a woman younger than 35 who had recovered from COVID-19. This chain connects TRBV28 to TRBJ1-5; 9 bases map to TRBD1. This CDR3 is CASSFGTGSNQPQHF. As DNA, the CDR3 is TGTGCCAGCAGTTTCGGGACAGGGAGCAATCAGCCCCAGCATTTT.